This TCR beta chain was identified during a study of T cell repertoires in cytomegalovirus infection. About the research overall: Selected CMV epitopes included recently identified HLA-C-restricted ones as well as well-studied HLA-B-restricted ones. Study findings and constraints: HLA-C-restricted CMV clonotypes gave the most frequent clonotype in two of eight donors.

TCRdb redid the calling of the reads with MiXCR, one entry per CDR3 protein. The data show approximately 770,000 distinct CDR3 sequences, with roughly 28% seen just once and around 14% held by the top ten. Germline V gene data show CDR1 as MNHEY and CDR2 as SMNVEV (reference sequence). V trimming: 5 bases; J trimming: 7 bases; junction bases outside the gene matches: 7. This CDR3 has 15 amino acids. There are a few counts of this clonotype. Its antigen is as yet unknown. Sequencing was performed on cultured CD8+ T cells from PBMCs, taken from culture after CMV antigen stimulation. The chain couples TRBV27 to TRBJ2-1, with TRBD2 matching 11 bases. This receptor was obtained from a human donor in good health (CMV status not recorded). Some clones in this sample may be carry-over from other donors' samples. The CDR3 loop is CASSISGGAVNEQFF. The CDR3, as DNA: TGTGCCAGCAGTATTAGCGGGGGGGCCGTTAATGAGCAGTTCTTC.